The rows below give T cell receptor beta chains drawn from one sample of a study of blood T cell repertoires in COVID-19. Produced via immunoSEQ multiplex PCR; TCRdb's table is partial and in-frame only. The sample holds some 120,000 clones, about 89% seen once. The sequencing sample was made of peripheral blood. The receptors derive from a woman aged 60-70 years with acute or convalescent COVID-19. The CDR3 runs from the conserved cysteine through the conserved F or W. Each record gives: J gene, V gene, D gene, clone size, CDR3 DNA, CDR3 protein. The D gene is left open where the match is weak. Size tells how often a clone was seen (once, few, many) or the class of an expanded clone, and some rows leave it out.

TRBJ2-3 | TRBV14 | - | - | TGTGCCAGCAGCCCCCTAGGCACAGATACGCAGTATTTT | CASSPLGTDTQYF
TRBJ1-1 | TRBV6-1 | - | - | TGTGCCAGCACTCTACGGGAAGGGGGAGCTTTCTTT | CASTLREGGAFF
TRBJ2-2 | TRBV7-2 | - | - | TGTGCCAGCAGCTTAATCTTTACAGCGAACACCGGGGAGCTGTTTTTT | CASSLIFTANTGELFF
TRBJ1-1 | TRBV2 | - | once | TGTGCCAGCAGTGAAGACAGGGAAACTGAAGCTTTCTTT | CASSEDRETEAFF
TRBJ1-2 | TRBV7-2 | TRBD1 | - | TGTGCCAGCAGCTCCCTGGGACAGGGGGGCGCTTACACCTTC | CASSSLGQGGAYTF
TRBJ1-5 | TRBV4-1 | - | - | TGCGCCAGCAGCCAAGAGCCAGGGGCTGATCTGCCCCAGCATTTT | CASSQEPGADLPQHF
TRBJ1-2 | TRBV10-3 | - | - | TGTGCCACAGGGGCTAACTATGGCTACACCTTC | CATGANYGYTF
TRBJ2-5 | TRBV11-2 | TRBD2 | - | TGTGCCAGCAGCTTGGAGCGGGAGTCCTCCCAGTACTTC | CASSLERESSQYF
TRBJ1-1 | TRBV6-6 | - | once | TGTGCCAGCAGTTCAGACTCCAGGGGATGGCACACTGAAGCTTTCTTT | CASSSDSRGWHTEAFF
TRBJ1-1 | TRBV5-5 | TRBD1 | - | TGTGCCAGCAGCCGAGGGACAGGTTTCACTGAAGCTTTCTTT | CASSRGTGFTEAFF
TRBJ1-1 | TRBV27 | - | - | TGTGCCAGCAGTCCAGGGTTTTCTGAAGCTTTCTTT | CASSPGFSEAFF
TRBJ2-1 | TRBV10-2 | TRBD2 | - | TGCGCCAGCAAAAGGGGACTAGCGGGATTTGGCTTGGAGCAGTTCTTC | CASKRGLAGFGLEQFF
TRBJ1-1 | TRBV6-5 | - | - | TGTGCCAGCAGTTACCTCACTATCGGGGGCACTGAAGCTTTCTTT | CASSYLTIGGTEAFF
TRBJ1-5 | TRBV10-2 | - | - | TGCGCCAGCGGTACTTCTGGAGGGTATCAGCCCCAGCATTTT | CASGTSGGYQPQHF
TRBJ2-7 | TRBV5-1 | - | - | TGCGCCAGCAGCTTGGTAGGACAGTCACCCTACGAGCAGTACTTC | CASSLVGQSPYEQYF
TRBJ1-1 | TRBV27 | - | once | TGTGCCAGCAGTTTCGGGGAGAACACTGAAGCTTTCTTT | CASSFGENTEAFF
TRBJ1-1 | TRBV27 | - | - | TGTGCCAGCAGTGGCCTAGGGGGAACTGAAGCTTTCTTT | CASSGLGGTEAFF
TRBJ1-1 | TRBV21-1 | - | - | TGTGCCGGGAAGACAGGGATGAACACTGAAGCTTTCTTT | CAGKTGMNTEAFF
TRBJ2-1 | TRBV7-6 | TRBD2 | - | TGTGCCAGCAGCTTAGGCCCAGGAAGCGGGAGTTCGAATGAGCAGTTCTTC | CASSLGPGSGSSNEQFF
TRBJ1-5 | TRBV28 | TRBD1 | - | TGTGCCAGTCTTAACAGGGGACGGCAGCCCCAGCATTTT | CASLNRGRQPQHF
TRBJ1-3 | TRBV5-1 | - | - | TGCGCCAGCAGCTTATCAGGGGACTCTGGAAACACCATATATTTT | CASSLSGDSGNTIYF
TRBJ1-1 | TRBV20-1 | - | - | TGCAGTGCTAGTAATAGGGTAGCGGTGAACACTGAAGCTTTCTTT | CSASNRVAVNTEAFF
TRBJ2-7 | TRBV29-1 | - | - | TGCAGCGTTGAAGGGGGACTTTACGAGCAGTACTTC | CSVEGGLYEQYF
TRBJ2-3 | TRBV14 | TRBD2 | few | TGTGCCAGCAGCCAAGATCAGCGAGCGGGAGTTACGCAGTATTTT | CASSQDQRAGVTQYF
TRBJ1-1 | TRBV7-8 | - | - | TGTGCCAGCAGCTTAGCGCCAGGGCCGCCACTGAACACTGAAGCTTTCTTT | CASSLAPGPPLNTEAFF
TRBJ1-2 | TRBV28 | TRBD1 | few | TGTGCCAGCAGTTCGGGACAGGGAGTTTATGGCTACACCTTC | CASSSGQGVYGYTF
TRBJ1-2 | TRBV24-1 | - | - | TGTGCCACCAGTGATTTCGGGGGGCTCGGGCCGGGTGGCTACACCTTC | CATSDFGGLGPGGYTF